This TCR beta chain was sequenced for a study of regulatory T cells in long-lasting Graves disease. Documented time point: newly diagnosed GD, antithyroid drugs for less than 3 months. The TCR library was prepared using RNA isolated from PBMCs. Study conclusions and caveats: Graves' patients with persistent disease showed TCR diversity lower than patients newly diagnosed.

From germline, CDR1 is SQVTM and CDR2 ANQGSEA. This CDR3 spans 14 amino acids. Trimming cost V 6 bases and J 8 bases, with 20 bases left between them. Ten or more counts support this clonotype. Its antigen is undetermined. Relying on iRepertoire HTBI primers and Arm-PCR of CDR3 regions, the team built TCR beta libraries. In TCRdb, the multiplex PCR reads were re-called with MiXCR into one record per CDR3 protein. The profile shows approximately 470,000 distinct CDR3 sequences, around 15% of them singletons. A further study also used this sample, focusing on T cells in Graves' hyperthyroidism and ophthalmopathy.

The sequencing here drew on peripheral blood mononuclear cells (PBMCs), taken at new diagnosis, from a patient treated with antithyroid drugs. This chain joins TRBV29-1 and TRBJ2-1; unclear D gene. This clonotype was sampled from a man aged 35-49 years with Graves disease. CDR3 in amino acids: CSVTPQTEVDEQFF. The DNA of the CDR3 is TGCAGCGTGACCCCCCAAACAGAGGTCGATGAGCAGTTCTTC.